The T cell receptor beta chain under discussion was sequenced for a study of T-cell reconstitution after alpha-beta-depleted transplantation in children. Construction of the TCRbeta library involved unique molecular identifiers. TCRdb processed the PCR reads anew with MiXCR; each CDR3 protein has one entry. The profile covers some 200,000 distinct CDR3 sequences, with 11% appearing a single time and 28% taken by the ten largest. This clonotype was counted at least ten times. The material was PBMCs, obtained before TCRalphabeta/CD19-depleted stem cell transplant. This TCR derives from a child less than two years old with acute myeloid leukemia, due to receive a stem cell transplant.

CDR3 sequence reads: CSAPRTGPNYGYTF. CDR3 nucleotides: TGCAGTGCTCCCCGGACAGGTCCTAACTATGGCTACACCTTC. The gene calls are TRBV20-1 and TRBJ1-2, with 7 bases identical to TRBD1. V was pared by 5 bases and J by 0 bases, with 6 bases of the junction left unmatched. CDR1 is DFQATT and CDR2 is SNEGSKA in the germline V gene (reference sequence). The CDR3 sequence is 14 residues long.